This T cell receptor (beta chain) was sequenced for a study of blood T cells in healthy people across ages. Roughly 10 milliliters of peripheral blood were drawn from each donor. Samples had at least 6.5 million PBMCs isolated from them. For the second PCR, which ran for roughly 6 to 12 cycles, a sample-barcoded 5' primer and a J-beta primer mix were used. TCRdb re-called the 5' RACE reads through MiXCR, storing one row per CDR3 protein. The data show about 1,400,000 distinct CDR3 sequences, around 55% seen once. Germline CDR1 reads SNHLY; CDR2 reads FYNNEI. Trimming took 7 bases from V and 5 from J, leaving 17 bases between them. The CDR3 is 14 amino acids.

Sequenced sample: blood. The chain has TRBV2 and TRBJ1-2; no clear D gene. The clonotype comes from a man aged 18 to 35 in good health. The CDR3 bases are TGTGCCAGCAAGGAGGAGACGTCCGGTTATGGCTACACCTTC. Protein sequence: CASKEETSGYGYTF.